This TCR beta chain was captured in a study of immune cell composition in non-small cell lung cancer (dated by TCRdb to about 2017). Background for the entire study: Histologic subtype, mostly lung adenocarcinoma or squamous cell carcinoma, was determined with H&E together with p63, CK5, Napsin A and TTF-1 immunohistochemistry. TCR-beta sequencing (Adaptive Biotechnologies) was performed on a few dozen paired NSCLC tumour and non-adjacent lung specimens plus 26 tumour-only specimens. In supplementary cohort #1, which comprised 10 lung adenocarcinoma cases, paired tumour/lung TCR-beta sequencing was performed and TIL populations were generated so that tumour reactivity could be assessed. A handful of tumour specimens with TCR-beta data were rare histological subtypes and were excluded from the subtype comparisons. Overall study results and their limits: Across some ten adenocarcinoma cases, TIL tumour reactivity correlated strongly with maximal tumour-associated clone frequency but not with overall clonality. No significant correlation was found between tumour TCR-beta clonality and smoking pack-years. Lung squamous cell carcinoma tumours had significantly higher Top 10 clone scores and productive clonality than lung adenocarcinoma tumours. Nearly half of NSCLC cases had tumour-associated clones >0.5%, with about four fifths of squamous carcinomas showing such clones compared with approximately 30% of adenocarcinomas. The reactivity cohort included only around ten cases, and whether tumour-reactive clones share sequences with the dominant in vivo tumour-associated clones was not shown.

Genomic DNA was extracted with the QIAamp DNA kit from frozen aliquots of unsorted single-cell suspensions. Surgically resected non-small cell lung cancer tissue was used for the tumour samples. Tissues arrived within 2 hours of resection and were immediately processed into single-cell suspensions. Tissue was broken up mechanically, digested enzymatically with DNase I, collagenase I and hyaluronidase for 30 to 35 minutes at 37 degrees C, and then filtered and RBC-lysed. A two-step multiplex PCR was used to amplify TCR-beta CDR3 regions from genomic DNA, and Illumina-compatible adaptors were added in the second step. TCR-beta immunosequencing was performed on an Illumina platform as a commercial immunoSEQ service. For the original study's pipeline: Repertoires were summarised by productive clonality and by Top 10 Clones, defined as the percentage of T-cell templates derived from the ten most frequent sequences. Values of productive clonality ranged from 0 to 1, with a monoclonal population indicated by a value of 1. Tumour-associated clones were defined as sequences comprising at least 0.1% of tumour T-cell templates but absent from matched non-adjacent lung, identified via log10 scatter plots. Student's t-tests were used for two-group comparisons, ANOVA was used for stages, and linear regression was used for relationships, with analyses conducted in GraphPad Prism7 and R. Not all clones reach the TCRdb copy of this immuneACCESS table, which keeps in-frame sequences only. Checked studies attribute under half of the gap to unresolved V genes and leave the rest unexplained. That table is the source of V, J and clone size, and D and trimming were worked out from the DNA. This sample is represented by over 1,500 clones; approximately 80% of them were singletons. Jointly, the top ten make up roughly a tenth of the sample.

According to the germline V gene, CDR1 reads SQVTM and CDR2 reads ANQGSEA. For this chain, trimming is 7 bases at the V end and 12 bases at the J end, and the number of junction bases without a gene match is 12. The CDR3 covers 12 residues, taking in both the cysteine and the phenylalanine. Only the CDR3 region is kept as DNA, spanning 36 bases read in frame from base 1. As to this clone: Its antigen is unknown. The input lacks base qualities; no much larger clone sits a single base away.

In this chain, TRBV29-1 is recombined with TRBJ2-1; TRBD1 fits 7 bases in the junction. This TCR derives from a human donor with non-small cell lung cancer. The sequenced sample consisted of lung tumor tissue. The nucleotide sequence is TGCAGCGCCAAGCCGGGACAGACAAGGCAGTTCTTC. This translates into CSAKPGQTRQFF.